Below, one T cell receptor beta chain is given with its context. What it binds is not known. As for time point: week 35, safety follow-up. The study gave 300 ug of mutant IDH1 20-mer peptide per vaccine dose, with topical imiquimod. This specimen belongs to a study of a mutant IDH1 vaccine in newly diagnosed glioma. Assay used: immunoSEQ multiplex PCR; TCRdb lists only in-frame clones, some missing. The table lists about 27,000 clones, around four fifths of them singletons. The receptor was derived from a man aged 30 to 39 with glioma. This specimen was PBMCs, taken from a glioma patient whose treatment included an IDH1 peptide vaccine.

The CDR3 reads CASSSTSGPDTQYF. CDR3 DNA sequence: TGTGCCAGCAGCTCTACTAGCGGTCCAGATACGCAGTATTTT. The V call is TRBV7-3, the J call TRBJ2-3, with 8 positions matching TRBD2. The length of the CDR3 is 14 residues. CDR1 and CDR2 from the germline V gene are SGHTA and FQGTGA. With V trimmed by 4 bases and J by 4 bases, 4 bases remained unmatched.